The clone carrying this T cell receptor (beta chain) was seen more than once but under ten times. This CDR3 region has 13 residues. The V segment lost 7 bases and the J segment 7 bases; nucleotides outside the gene matches: 3. The germline V gene has CDR1 SNHLY and CDR2 FYNNEI. This sample is drawn from a study of blood T cell repertoires in COVID-19. As originally analysed: Amplified reference gene primers provided the basis for estimating nucleated cell counts. Here immunoSEQ multiplex PCR was the method, and the copy in TCRdb shows in-frame clones only, minus some. V, J and clone size reflect that table, while D and trimming were determined from the DNA. In the table there are 55,000 to 80,000 clones, roughly 88% of which are singletons.

The TCR originated in a human donor in a cohort sampled during active COVID-19. The chain recombines TRBV2 with TRBJ1-6; 8 nucleotides agree with TRBD1. The sample was peripheral blood. CDR3 protein: CASNTGGNSPLHF. CDR3 bases: TGTGCCAGCAACACAGGGGGGAATTCACCCCTCCACTTT.